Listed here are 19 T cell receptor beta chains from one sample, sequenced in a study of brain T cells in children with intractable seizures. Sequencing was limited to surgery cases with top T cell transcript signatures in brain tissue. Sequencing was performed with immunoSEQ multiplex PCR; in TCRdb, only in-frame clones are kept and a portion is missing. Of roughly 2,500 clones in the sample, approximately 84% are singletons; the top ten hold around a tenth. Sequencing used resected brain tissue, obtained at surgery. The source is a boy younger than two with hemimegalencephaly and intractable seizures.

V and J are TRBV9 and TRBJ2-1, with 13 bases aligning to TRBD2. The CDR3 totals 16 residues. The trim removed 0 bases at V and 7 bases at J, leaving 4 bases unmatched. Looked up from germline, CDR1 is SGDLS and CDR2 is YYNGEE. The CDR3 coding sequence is TGTGCCAGCAGCGTAGGGCCGGGACTAGCGGGGAATGAGCAGTTCTTC. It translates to CASSVGPGLAGNEQFF.

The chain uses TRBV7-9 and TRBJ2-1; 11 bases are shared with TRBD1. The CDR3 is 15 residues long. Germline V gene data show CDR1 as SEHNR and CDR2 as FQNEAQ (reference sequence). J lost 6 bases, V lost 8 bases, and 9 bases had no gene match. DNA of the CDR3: TGTGCCAGCGCTGGTTTGGGACAGGGGGTCAATGAGCAGTTCTTC. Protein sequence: CASAGLGQGVNEQFF.

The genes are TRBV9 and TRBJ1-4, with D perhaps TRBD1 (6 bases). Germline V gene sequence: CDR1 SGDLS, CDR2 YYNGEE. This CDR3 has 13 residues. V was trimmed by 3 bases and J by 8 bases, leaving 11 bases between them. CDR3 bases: TGTGCCAGCAGCGCGGACAGTGGGGAAAAACTGTTTTTT. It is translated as CASSADSGEKLFF.

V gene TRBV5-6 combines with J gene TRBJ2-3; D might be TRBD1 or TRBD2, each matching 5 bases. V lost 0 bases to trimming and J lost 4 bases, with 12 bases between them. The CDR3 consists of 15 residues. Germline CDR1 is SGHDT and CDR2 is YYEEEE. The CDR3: CASSLAGAGSDTQYF. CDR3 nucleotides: TGTGCCAGCAGCTTGGCCGGGGCAGGGTCAGATACGCAGTATTTT.

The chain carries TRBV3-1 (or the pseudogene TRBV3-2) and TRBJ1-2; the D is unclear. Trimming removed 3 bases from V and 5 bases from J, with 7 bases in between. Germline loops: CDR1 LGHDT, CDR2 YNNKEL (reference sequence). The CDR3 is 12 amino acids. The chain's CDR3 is CASSHGEYGYTF. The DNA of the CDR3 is TGTGCCAGCAGCCACGGGGAGTATGGCTACACCTTC.

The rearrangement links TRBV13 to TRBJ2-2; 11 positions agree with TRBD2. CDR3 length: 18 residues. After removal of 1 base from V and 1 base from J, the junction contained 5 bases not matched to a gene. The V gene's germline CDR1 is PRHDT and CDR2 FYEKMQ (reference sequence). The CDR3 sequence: CASSLEGLAAWNTGELFF. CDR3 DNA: TGTGCCAGCAGCTTAGAGGGACTAGCGGCCTGGAACACCGGGGAGCTGTTTTTT.

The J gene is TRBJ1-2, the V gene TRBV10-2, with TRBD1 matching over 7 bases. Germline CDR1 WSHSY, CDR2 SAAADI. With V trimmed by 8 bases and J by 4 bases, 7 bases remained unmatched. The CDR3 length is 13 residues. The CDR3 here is CASSGTAIYGYTF. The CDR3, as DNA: TGCGCCAGCTCCGGGACAGCGATCTATGGCTACACCTTC.

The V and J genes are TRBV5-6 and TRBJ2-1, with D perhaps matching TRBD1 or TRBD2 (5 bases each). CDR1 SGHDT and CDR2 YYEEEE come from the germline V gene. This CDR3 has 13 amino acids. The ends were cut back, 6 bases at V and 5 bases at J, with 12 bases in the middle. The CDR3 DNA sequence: TGTGCCAGCACCCTGGGGGTACACAATGAGCAGTTCTTC. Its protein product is CASTLGVHNEQFF.

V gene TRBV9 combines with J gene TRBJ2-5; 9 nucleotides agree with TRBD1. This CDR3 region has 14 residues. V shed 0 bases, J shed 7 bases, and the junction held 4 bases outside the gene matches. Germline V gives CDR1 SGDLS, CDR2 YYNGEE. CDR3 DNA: TGTGCCAGCAGCGTAGACGGGACAGGGCTGACCCAGTACTTC. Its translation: CASSVDGTGLTQYF.

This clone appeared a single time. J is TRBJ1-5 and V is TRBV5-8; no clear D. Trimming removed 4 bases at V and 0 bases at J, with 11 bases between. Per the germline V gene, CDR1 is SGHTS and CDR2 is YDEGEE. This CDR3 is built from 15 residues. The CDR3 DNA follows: TGTGCCAGCAGCGCGGACGTGCATAGCAATCAGCCCCAGCATTTT. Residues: CASSADVHSNQPQHF.

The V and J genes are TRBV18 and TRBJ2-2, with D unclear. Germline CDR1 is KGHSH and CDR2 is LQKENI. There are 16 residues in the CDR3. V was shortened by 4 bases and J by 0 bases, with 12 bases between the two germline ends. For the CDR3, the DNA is TGTGCCAGCTCACTAAGACCCACTTCGAACACCGGGGAGCTGTTTTTT. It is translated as CASSLRPTSNTGELFF.

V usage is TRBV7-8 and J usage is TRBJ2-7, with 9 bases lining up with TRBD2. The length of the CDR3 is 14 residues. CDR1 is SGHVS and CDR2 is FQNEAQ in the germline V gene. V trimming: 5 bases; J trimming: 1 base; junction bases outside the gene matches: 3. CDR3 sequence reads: CASSPTSGSYEQYF. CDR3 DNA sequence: TGTGCCAGCAGCCCGACTAGCGGTTCCTACGAGCAGTACTTC. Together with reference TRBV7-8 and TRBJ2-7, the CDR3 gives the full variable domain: GAGVSQSPRYKVAKRGQDVALRCDPISGHVSLFWYQQALGQGPEFLTYFQNEAQLDKSGLPSDRFFAERPEGSVSTLKIQRTQQEDSAVYLCASSPTSGSYEQYFGPGTRLTVT.

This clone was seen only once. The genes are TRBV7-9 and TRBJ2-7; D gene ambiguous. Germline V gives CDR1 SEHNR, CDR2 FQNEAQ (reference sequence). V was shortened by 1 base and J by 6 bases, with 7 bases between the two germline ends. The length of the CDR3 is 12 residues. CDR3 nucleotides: TGTGCCAGCAGCTTAGGGAGCCCCGAGCAGTACTTC. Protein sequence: CASSLGSPEQYF.

CDR3 DNA: TGTGCCAGCAGCGGCGCCCTTCACGGGATTCACGAGCAGTACTTC. Its protein is CASSGALHGIHEQYF. This chain joins TRBV9 and TRBJ2-7; D is perhaps TRBD2 (5 bases). Trimming shortened V by 3 bases and J by 5 bases, and 18 bases separated the two germline ends. The CDR3 spans 15 residues. CDR1 is SGDLS and CDR2 is YYNGEE in the germline V gene.

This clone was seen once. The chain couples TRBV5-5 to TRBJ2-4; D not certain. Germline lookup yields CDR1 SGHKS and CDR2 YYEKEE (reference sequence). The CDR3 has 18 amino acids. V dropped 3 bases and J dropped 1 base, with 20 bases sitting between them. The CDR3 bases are TGTGCCAGCAGCTCTACCCCCGACCCACTATGGGCCAAAAACATTCAGTACTTC. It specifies CASSSTPDPLWAKNIQYF.

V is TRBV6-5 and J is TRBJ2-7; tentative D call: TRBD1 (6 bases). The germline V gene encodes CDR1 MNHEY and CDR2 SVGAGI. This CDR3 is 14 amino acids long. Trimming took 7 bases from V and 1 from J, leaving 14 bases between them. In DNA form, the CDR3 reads TGTGCCAGCAACAGGGTGCGGTCTTCCTACGAGCAGTACTTC. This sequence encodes CASNRVRSSYEQYF.

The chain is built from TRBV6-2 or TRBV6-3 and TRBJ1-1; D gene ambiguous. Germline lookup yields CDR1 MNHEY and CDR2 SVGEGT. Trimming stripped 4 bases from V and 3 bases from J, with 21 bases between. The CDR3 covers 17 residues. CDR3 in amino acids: CASSLGQDLVVDTEAFF. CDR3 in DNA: TGTGCCAGCAGTTTAGGCCAGGATTTGGTAGTGGACACTGAAGCTTTCTTT.

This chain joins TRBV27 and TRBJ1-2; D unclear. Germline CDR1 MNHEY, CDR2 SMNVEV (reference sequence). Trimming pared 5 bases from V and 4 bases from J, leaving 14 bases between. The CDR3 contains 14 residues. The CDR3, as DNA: TGTGCCAGCAGTGTTTCGGTAACGGGCTATGGCTACACCTTC. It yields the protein CASSVSVTGYGYTF.

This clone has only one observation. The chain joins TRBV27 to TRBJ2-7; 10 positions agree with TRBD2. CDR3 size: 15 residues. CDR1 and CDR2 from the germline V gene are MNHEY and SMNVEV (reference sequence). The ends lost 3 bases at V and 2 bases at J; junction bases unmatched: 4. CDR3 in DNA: TGTGCCAGCAGTTTCTTCAGCGGGAGGGCCTACGAGCAGTACTTC. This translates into CASSFFSGRAYEQYF.